Given below is one TCR beta chain in context. Its antigen is currently unknown. Libraries were prepared by immunoSEQ multiplex PCR; TCRdb keeps only in-frame clonotypes and omits some of them. The sample lists about 360,000 clones, 86% seen once, with about 0.8% in the top ten. J was trimmed by 2 bases and V by 4 bases; bases with no gene match: 5. The CDR3 runs 15 residues. CDR1 and CDR2 from the germline V gene are SGHDT and YYEEEE. These data originate in a study of cytomegalovirus exposure and HLA in healthy donors. Turning to the study itself: Later, an analysis reported that the 130 or so validation repertoires had used the same platform as the roughly 650 first-cohort repertoires. General study results and limits: Cytomegalovirus-associated status was assigned to about 160 TCR beta chains.

This TCR was sampled from a woman aged 18-35 years in good health and CMV-seronegative. Sequenced input: PBMCs. This sequence joins TRBV5-6 and TRBJ2-7, with 11 bases matching TRBD2. The CDR3 sequence: CASSTGTSGAYEQYF. The CDR3 region has the DNA TGTGCCAGCAGCACCGGGACTAGCGGTGCCTACGAGCAGTACTTC.